What follows describes a single T cell receptor beta chain. One end of the junction does not line up with germline, which may come from a read error. Assay used: immunoSEQ multiplex PCR; TCRdb lists only in-frame clones, some missing. The table has 98,000 or so clones, 90% to 95% seen once. The source of the sample is a study of T cell changes during pregnancy in multiple sclerosis. CDR1 and CDR2 from the germline V gene are GTSNPN and SVGIG (reference sequence). The CDR3 length is 15 residues. The receptor was isolated from a female donor with multiple sclerosis, enrolled in a pregnancy study. This material consisted of peripheral blood, taken after pregnancy. This chain links TRBV30 with TRBJ1-1; D is unresolved. The CDR3 region has the DNA TGTGCCTGGAGAGACCCAGAACGACATACTTACCCTCCCATCTTT. Translation: CAWRDPERHTYPPIF.